This T cell receptor beta chain was observed in a study of OX40 agonist ivuxolimab in advanced cancers. Germline CDR1 is MGHRA and CDR2 is YSYEKL. V gave up 6 bases and J gave up 2 bases, with 16 bases separating them. This CDR3 comprises 15 residues. TCRdb keeps only in-frame clones here, not all; method: immunoSEQ multiplex PCR. The sample includes about 40,000 clones, less than 85% seen only once; the top ten take roughly 1.8%. The chain employs TRBV4-1 and TRBJ2-5, with a tentative D call TRBD1 (6 bases). The source was CD4+ or CD8+ T cells sorted from blood, collected in a trial of the OX40 agonist ivuxolimab. This TCR derives from an adult with an advanced solid tumor such as melanoma, head and neck, liver or kidney cancer. The CDR3 protein is CASRLAGTRQETQYF. The DNA of the CDR3 is TGCGCCAGCAGACTTGCCGGGACAAGACAAGAGACCCAGTACTTC.